The entry below gives a single T cell receptor beta chain sequence along with its context. It has no known antigen specificity. Nothing much larger sits one base from this clone, and base qualities are not available. This sample is part of a study of radiotherapy plus CTLA-4 blockade in lung cancer (dated by TCRdb to the late 2010s). About the investigation overall: Objective responses occurred in 15% to 20% of enrolled patients, and under 40% achieved disease control. Summary of the overall study and its limitations: After treatment with radiotherapy and ipilimumab, TCR clones that originated in tumors expanded in peripheral blood. The strongest predictors of response were reported to be early dynamic shifts in blood T cell clones along with a rise in serum interferon-beta following radiation.

The germline V end is reduced by 5 bases and the J end by 0 bases; junction bases left unmatched: 4. The CDR3 spans 15 residues, from the cysteine through the phenylalanine. Only the CDR3 DNA stays, 45 bases, in frame from base 1. In the germline V gene, CDR1 corresponds to SGHAT and CDR2 to FQNNGV. In this study, focal radiation therapy paired with CTLA-4 blockade (ipilimumab) was tested in patients who had chemo-refractory metastatic non-small-cell lung cancer. Library preparation used the immunoSEQ multiplex PCR assay. TCRdb re-hosts the immuneACCESS table, in-frame sequences only. Its copies lack some clones; in the studies checked, an unresolved V gene accounts for under half of them, and the cause for the rest is not known. This sample holds 13,000 to 15,000 clones; 70% to 85% were observed only once. 46% of the sample is held by the ten biggest clonotypes.

The receptor's source is a human donor with non-small cell lung cancer whose response to radiotherapy plus ipilimumab could not be evaluated. Rearrangement joined TRBV11-2 to TRBJ2-5, with 9 bases matching TRBD2. Material: peripheral blood, obtained from a patient treated with radiotherapy plus ipilimumab. CDR3 protein: CASSRLAVYQETQYF. The DNA sequence is TGTGCCAGCAGCCGACTAGCGGTGTACCAAGAGACCCAGTACTTC.